This T cell receptor (beta chain) is drawn from a study of Ad26.COV2.S vaccination and SARS-CoV-2 variants. Treatment of the sample: around 19 received Ad26.COV2.S at low or high dose, single or two shots; about 5 received placebo; per-sample allocation not given. Vaccine and placebo recipients were sampled on day 63 after the first injection. Germline lookup yields CDR1 LNHDA and CDR2 SQIVND (reference sequence). This CDR3 region has 15 residues. After removal of 5 bases from V and 2 bases from J, the junction contained 7 bases not matched to a gene. Method: immunoSEQ multiplex PCR; TCRdb's copy keeps in-frame clones and lacks some. The profile shows about 410,000 clones, less than 90% of them singletons.

V gene TRBV19 combines with J gene TRBJ2-3; 7 bases line up with TRBD2. This clonotype was obtained from a person aged 18 to 59 who received the Ad26.COV2.S COVID-19 vaccine or a placebo. The sequences come from peripheral blood, collected in a trial of Ad26.COV2.S vaccine versus placebo. The CDR3 loop reads CASSSGGGFTDTQYF. CDR3 sequence (DNA): TGTGCCAGTAGTTCCGGCGGGGGATTCACAGATACGCAGTATTTT.